This TCR beta chain originates from a study of blood T cell repertoires in COVID-19. As for the study in general: COVID-19 samples, acute and convalescent, were from the United States, Italy and Spain. In each case, the material was cDNA or gDNA derived from T cells, B-cell-depleted T cells, or PBMCs.

Germline V gene sequence: CDR1 ENHRY, CDR2 SYGVKD. The CDR3 is 15 amino acids. V lost 0 bases, J lost 7 bases, and 5 bases stayed unmatched. Original handling: Nucleated cell counts were estimated from reference gene primer amplification. Measured with immunoSEQ multiplex PCR; TCRdb has only the in-frame clones, and not every one. V and J calls and clone size are copied from that table; D and trimming were computed from the DNA. The sample lists tens of thousands of clones; roughly 85% were seen once. The source of this sequence is a man between 60 and 75 years old with acute or convalescent COVID-19. The sequenced material came from peripheral blood. The chain has TRBV10-3 and TRBJ1-4; the match to TRBD1 covers 7 bases. The CDR3 nucleotides are TGTGCCATCAGTGAGTCAAACAGGGGCTTTGAAAAACTGTTTTTT. It codes for CAISESNRGFEKLFF.